What follows are 29 T cell receptor beta chains derived from one specimen sequenced in a study of T cell repertoires in cytomegalovirus infection. TCRdb called the reads again in MiXCR, with one record for every CDR3 protein. The sample has nearly 650,000 distinct CDR3 sequences, approximately 24% seen once. Sequenced input: CD8+ T cells from PBMCs. Source of these receptors: a human donor in good health (CMV status not recorded). Some clones in this sample may be carry-over from other donors' samples.

There are a few counts of this clonotype. V and J are TRBV7-2 and TRBJ2-3, with 9 bases identical to TRBD2. With V trimmed by 0 bases and J by 1 base, 2 bases remained unmatched. Per the germline V gene, CDR1 is SGHTA and CDR2 is FQGNSA. CDR3 length equals 16 residues. CDR3 sequence: CASSLASGGGTDTQYF. Written as DNA, the CDR3 is TGTGCCAGCAGCTTAGCTAGCGGGGGTGGCACAGATACGCAGTATTTT. The entire variable domain, with the rest obtained from reference TRBV7-2 and TRBJ2-3, is as follows: GAGVSQSPSNKVTEKGKDVELRCDPISGHTALYWYRQSLGQGLEFLIYFQGNSAPDKSGLPSDRFSAERTGGSVSTLTIQRTQQEDSAVYLCASSLASGGGTDTQYFGPGTRLTVL.

This clonotype was seen repeatedly, ten times or more. The rearrangement uses TRBV6-5 and TRBJ2-7; possibly TRBD1 for D (6 bases). CDR1 and CDR2 from the germline V gene are MNHEY and SVGAGI. The ends were cut back, 3 bases at V and 2 bases at J, with 17 bases in the middle. This CDR3 contains 16 residues. CDR3 region: CASSYQTGAVPYEQYF. In nucleotides, the CDR3 is TGTGCCAGCAGTTATCAGACAGGTGCGGTTCCCTACGAGCAGTACTTC.

To note about this clonotype: A much bigger clone sits one base away, suggesting this may be a read error. The V and J genes are TRBV7-3 and TRBJ1-2; D gene unclear. The CDR3 is made up of 13 amino acids. The V gene's germline CDR1 is SGHTA and CDR2 FQGTGA. The CDR3 reads CANSLKSEYGYTF. The CDR3 bases are TGTGCCAACAGCTTAAAATCAGAATATGGCTACACCTTC. Looking up the rest from reference TRBV7-3 and TRBJ1-2 gives the full variable domain: GAGVSQTPSNKVTEKGKYVELRCDPISGHTALYWYRQSLGQGPEFLIYFQGTGAADDSGLPNDRFFAVRPEGSVSTLKIQRTERGDSAVYLCANSLKSEYGYTFGSGTRLTVV.

This clonotype was detected a few times. The rearrangement joins TRBV7-9 to TRBJ1-1; D uncertain. Germline V lookup: CDR1 SEHNR, CDR2 FQNEAQ (reference sequence). With 5 bases removed from V and 3 bases from J, the gap between germline ends came to 16 bases. The CDR3 is 15 amino acids. The CDR3 loop is CASSPPGARHTEAFF. DNA for the CDR3: TGTGCCAGCAGCCCTCCGGGAGCCCGGCACACTGAAGCTTTCTTT.

There are many counts of this clonotype. The rearrangement links TRBV6-5 to TRBJ2-5; D remains ambiguous. Per the germline V gene, CDR1 is MNHEY and CDR2 is SVGAGI. This CDR3 has 13 amino acids. V was shortened by 5 bases and J by 1 base, with 8 bases between the two germline ends. CDR3 protein: CASSPHSQETQYF. The CDR3 DNA reads as TGTGCCAGCAGTCCCCACAGCCAAGAGACCCAGTACTTC.

The V and J genes are TRBV29-1 and TRBJ1-1; D uncertain. The germline V and J ends were trimmed by 8 bases and 4 bases, with 14 bases remaining between them. This CDR3 is built from 12 residues. The V gene's germline CDR1 is SQVTM and CDR2 ANQGSEA. The CDR3 protein is CSFINRSTEAFF. In DNA, the CDR3 is TGCAGCTTTATCAACCGGAGCACTGAAGCTTTCTTT.

This clonotype was counted many times. The V gene is TRBV7-6, the J gene TRBJ2-1, with D possibly matching TRBD2 (7 bases). Trimming shortened V by 5 bases and J by 3 bases, and 14 bases separated the two germline ends. The CDR3 runs to 15 residues. Germline CDR1 SGHVS, CDR2 FNYEAQ. The CDR3 region has the DNA TGTGCCAGCAGCCGAGAGGGGGGGCGCTACAATGAGCAGTTCTTC. It encodes CASSREGGRYNEQFF.

This clonotype has just a few counts. V usage is TRBV4-1 and J usage is TRBJ1-1; D ambiguous. V lost 0 bases to trimming and J lost 4 bases, with 12 bases between them. Germline V gives CDR1 MGHRA, CDR2 YSYEKL. The CDR3 has 15 amino acids. The CDR3 is CASSQDPRALTEAFF. Written as DNA, the CDR3 is TGCGCCAGCAGCCAAGATCCAAGGGCCCTCACTGAAGCTTTCTTT.

In its sample, this clonotype was seen many times. This chain joins TRBV11-1 and TRBJ2-3; no reliable D call. The germline V and J ends were trimmed by 2 bases and 7 bases, with 10 bases remaining between them. This CDR3 has 13 residues. The germline V gene encodes CDR1 SGHAT and CDR2 FQDESV (reference sequence). The CDR3 reads CASSLSDPNTQYF. CDR3 DNA: TGTGCCAGCAGCTTAAGTGATCCGAATACGCAGTATTTT.

Only a few counts were recorded for this clonotype. The rearrangement joins TRBV29-1 to TRBJ1-1; D gene ambiguous. The CDR3 covers 12 residues. Trimming took off 6 bases at V and 0 bases at J, with 8 bases between the two ends. Germline CDR1 and CDR2: SQVTM and ANQGSEA. CDR3 DNA: TGCAGCGTGCCGTGGATGAACACTGAAGCTTTCTTT. Residues: CSVPWMNTEAFF.

This clonotype came up many times. The chain combines TRBV7-6 with TRBJ2-1, with 15 bases matching TRBD2. The V and J ends lost 2 bases and 5 bases, in that order; junction bases with no gene match: 7. Germline lookup yields CDR1 SGHVS and CDR2 FNYEAQ. CDR3 size: 18 residues. CDR3 sequence: CASSLRTSGGALDNEQFF. The CDR3 DNA reads TGTGCCAGCAGCTTAAGGACTAGCGGGGGGGCGTTAGACAATGAGCAGTTCTTC.

At least ten counts were recorded for this clonotype. The chain joins TRBV7-8 to TRBJ2-2; D ambiguous. Germline V lookup: CDR1 SGHVS, CDR2 FQNEAQ. The germline V and J ends were trimmed by 3 bases and 2 bases, with 10 bases remaining between them. The CDR3 runs 15 residues. CDR3 sequence reads: CASSFFDHNTGELFF. The CDR3 DNA reads TGTGCCAGCAGCTTTTTCGACCATAACACCGGGGAGCTGTTTTTT.

This clonotype was counted a few times. The gene calls are TRBV5-1 and TRBJ2-5; TRBD2 matches 7 bases. Germline values: CDR1 SGHRS, CDR2 YFSETQ. The ends lost 4 bases at V and 0 bases at J; junction bases unmatched: 9. The CDR3 length is 16 residues. The CDR3 sequence is CASSTGWGGYQETQYF. The CDR3 DNA follows: TGCGCCAGCAGCACCGGATGGGGGGGGTACCAAGAGACCCAGTACTTC.

In its sample, this clonotype was seen a few times. The chain uses TRBV11-1 and TRBJ2-1; 12 nucleotides match TRBD2. Germline-derived CDR1 and CDR2 are SGHAT and FQDESV (reference sequence). With V trimmed by 1 base and J by 8 bases, 12 bases remained unmatched. This CDR3 has 18 amino acids. The CDR3 is CASSLGHRLAGASDEQFF. CDR3 sequence (DNA): TGTGCCAGCAGCTTAGGCCATCGACTAGCGGGGGCATCGGATGAGCAGTTCTTC.

Concerning this clonotype itself: A junction end diverges from the germline sequence, so it may reflect a read error. This chain connects TRBV15 to TRBJ2-7, with 11 bases aligning to TRBD1. This CDR3 is built from 16 residues. Germline V CDR1 and CDR2: LNHNV, YYDKDF (reference sequence). The CDR3: CVTSVPGQGGTYEQYF. CDR3 DNA sequence: TGTGTCACCAGCGTTCCGGGACAGGGGGGAACCTACGAGCAGTACTTC.

The CDR3 nucleotides are TGTGCCAGCAGCTTCAGTCCCGGGGGTTCCACAGATACGCAGTATTTT. Encoded protein: CASSFSPGGSTDTQYF. The V call is TRBV5-5, the J call TRBJ2-3, with D maybe TRBD2 (6 bases). CDR1 is SGHKS, CDR2 YYEKEE, per germline (reference sequence). CDR3 length: 16 residues. Between the trimmed V and J ends, which lost 2 bases and 2 bases, there was a span of 15 bases.

V and J are TRBV12-3 or TRBV12-4 and TRBJ2-2, with TRBD2 matching 11 bases. The J segment lost 0 bases and the V segment lost 11 bases, leaving 20 bases of the junction unmatched. The CDR3 extends over 20 amino acids. CDR3 residues: CAGNFWVLAGDIANTGELFF. In DNA, the CDR3 is TGTGCCGGCAATTTTTGGGTACTAGCGGGGGATATCGCGAACACCGGGGAGCTGTTTTTT.

Only a few counts were recorded for this clonotype. The V gene is TRBV20-1, the J gene TRBJ1-5; D remains unclear. This CDR3 contains 16 residues. Per the germline V gene, CDR1 is DFQATT and CDR2 is SNEGSKA (reference sequence). V was shortened by 0 bases and J by 3 bases, with 15 bases between the two germline ends. CDR3 DNA: TGCAGTGCTAGAGATATGGAAGGATTTTACAATCAGCCCCAGCATTTT. The encoded protein is CSARDMEGFYNQPQHF.

The rearrangement uses TRBV9 and TRBJ1-3; the D is unclear. Germline loops: CDR1 SGDLS, CDR2 YYNGEE. The germline V and J ends were trimmed by 7 bases and 1 base, with 15 bases remaining between them. The CDR3 covers 15 residues. The CDR3 DNA sequence: TGTGCCAGCGGGAGGGAATTTGGTTCTGGAAACACCATATATTTT. This sequence encodes CASGREFGSGNTIYF. Variable domain in full (rest from reference TRBV9 and TRBJ1-3): DSGVTQTPKHLITATGQRVTLRCSPRSGDLSVYWYQQSLDQGLQFLIQYYNGEERAKGNILERFSAQQFPDLHSELNLSSLELGDSALYFCASGREFGSGNTIYFGEGSWLTVV.

As to this clonotype: A much larger clone lies one base from this, so it may be a read error. The chain is built from TRBV6-1 and TRBJ2-1; 7 positions agree with TRBD1. CDR1 is MNHNS and CDR2 is SASEGT in the germline V gene. The CDR3 totals 19 residues. The CDR3 DNA reads as TGTGCCAGCAGTGAAGACGGGACAGAACTCTTTCTACTATACAATGAGCGGTTCTTC. This gives the protein CASSEDGTELFLLYNERFF.

As to this clonotype: Germline is not matched at one junction end, which may reflect a read error. V gene TRBV12-3 or TRBV12-4 combines with J gene TRBJ1-2; D is unresolved. CDR3 size: 14 residues. The CDR3 DNA is TGTGCCAGCACTCTAAATCGGTTCTCCTATGACTACACCTTC. Amino acids: CASTLNRFSYDYTF.

The J gene is TRBJ1-1, the V gene TRBV19; no firm D call. Trimming left V 1 base short and J 1 base short, with 7 bases between. CDR1 and CDR2 (germline): LNHDA, SQIVND (reference sequence). This CDR3 region has 14 residues. The CDR3 sequence is CASSIVGANTEAFF. The CDR3 DNA is TGTGCCAGTAGTATAGTGGGAGCGAACACTGAAGCTTTCTTT.

There are a few counts of this clonotype. V gene TRBV12-3 or TRBV12-4 combines with J gene TRBJ1-1; a weak D match, TRBD1 (6 bases). With 8 bases removed from V and 1 base from J, the gap between germline ends came to 11 bases. The CDR3 is 13 amino acids. The CDR3 nucleotides read TGTGCCAGCCAAGGGGGGGAGAACACTGAAGCTTTCTTT. Protein sequence: CASQGGENTEAFF.

Regarding this clonotype: This may be a read error: a much more frequent sequence differs by one nucleotide. V and J are TRBV6-2 or TRBV6-3 and TRBJ2-2; D remains unclear. Germline V gives CDR1 MNHEY, CDR2 SVGEGT. The CDR3 is 12 residues long. Here the CDR3 reads CPSSYASGELFF. The CDR3 DNA sequence: TGTCCCAGCAGTTATGCATCCGGGGAGCTGTTTTTT.

This chain joins TRBV6-2 or TRBV6-3 and TRBJ2-1, with TRBD1 as a possible D gene (6 bases). The CDR3 runs to 15 residues. Germline CDR1 reads MNHEY; CDR2 reads SVGEGT. The V end was cut by 6 bases, the J end by 7 bases, with 19 bases between. This CDR3 reads CASRRLWGPVNEQFF. CDR3 coding DNA: TGTGCCAGCAGAAGACTGTGGGGGCCTGTAAATGAGCAGTTCTTC.

The chain recombines TRBV20-1 with TRBJ1-5; 7 bases match TRBD1. Germline V gene data show CDR1 as DFQATT and CDR2 as SNEGSKA (reference sequence). The trim removed 0 bases at V and 0 bases at J, leaving 11 bases unmatched. The CDR3 extends over 18 amino acids. The CDR3 DNA sequence: TGCAGTGCTAGAGAAGCGGGACAGCTTTTTTCTAGCAATCAGCCCCAGCATTTT. This codes for CSAREAGQLFSSNQPQHF.

The chain combines TRBV7-9 with TRBJ1-5; D is unresolved. Trimming cost V 4 bases and J 0 bases, with 7 bases left between them. The CDR3 is 14 residues long. Germline V gene sequence: CDR1 SEHNR, CDR2 FQNEAQ (reference sequence). The CDR3 DNA reads as TGTGCCAGCAGCTCCAGCATTAGCAATCAGCCCCAGCATTTT. Translated: CASSSSISNQPQHF.

This clonotype was seen only once. The junction differs from germline at one of its ends, possibly a read error. This rearrangement joins TRBV12-3 or TRBV12-4 to TRBJ2-1; D gene uncertain. The CDR3 is 11 amino acids. DNA for the CDR3: TGCGCGGTTGGTACCTACAATGAGCAGTTCTTC. It yields the protein CAVGTYNEQFF.

This clonotype has only a few counts. CDR3 in DNA: TGTGCCAGCAGCTCGGAGGGAGGCACTCAGCCCCAGCATTTT. As protein: CASSSEGGTQPQHF. The chain couples TRBV7-9 to TRBJ1-5; no firm D call. CDR1 is SEHNR, CDR2 FQNEAQ, per germline (reference sequence). Deletions cut 4 bases from V and 6 bases from J, with 13 bases between. The CDR3 has 14 amino acids.